A single sample is the source of the 21 T cell receptor beta chains below, sequenced in a study of blood T cells in healthy people across ages. With a J-beta primer mix and a sample-barcoded 5' primer, a second PCR ran 7 to 11 cycles. MiXCR was run by TCRdb on the 5' RACE reads, yielding one entry per CDR3 protein. Here the sample spans hundreds of thousands of distinct CDR3 sequences, roughly 32% being singletons. The sequenced sample consisted of blood. The source of these receptors is an elderly woman in good health.

J is TRBJ2-1 and V is TRBV9; the D is unclear. CDR1 and CDR2 from the germline V gene are SGDLS and YYNGEE. The CDR3 is 13 residues long. V shed 2 bases and J shed 7 bases, with 10 bases lying between them. This chain's CDR3 is CASSVLTNNEQFF. The DNA for the CDR3 is TGTGCCAGCAGCGTCCTAACAAATAATGAGCAGTTCTTC.

The chain employs TRBV5-5 and TRBJ1-1; TRBD1 might be the D (5 bases). CDR1 is SGHKS and CDR2 is YYEKEE in the germline V gene (reference sequence). The V end was cut by 0 bases, the J end by 3 bases, with 18 bases between. The length of the CDR3 is 17 residues. CDR3 sequence: CASSLAGGRVFDTEAFF. For the CDR3, the DNA is TGTGCCAGCAGCTTGGCCGGGGGGAGGGTTTTTGACACTGAAGCTTTCTTT.

As for this clonotype: A read error is possible here, since a much larger clone lies one base away. V is TRBV6-1 and J is TRBJ2-7; TRBD2 matches at 12 bases. Germline V gene sequence: CDR1 MNHNS, CDR2 SASEGT. Unmatched junction bases numbered 9, after V lost 6 bases and J lost 6 bases. The CDR3 is 15 amino acids. The DNA for the CDR3 is TGTGCCAGCAGGGCTAGCGGGGGGGCTTGCGGCGAGCAGTACTTC. Translated, it gives CASRASGGACGEQYF.

This clonotype appeared many times. The chain has TRBV29-1 and TRBJ2-7; no firm D call. This CDR3 contains 13 residues. CDR1 SQVTM and CDR2 ANQGSEA come from the germline V gene. The V end lost 1 base, the J end lost 2 bases, and 9 bases lay between the germline ends. The CDR3 nucleotides are TGCAGCGTTGAAGGAAACGGCGCCTACGAGCAGTACTTC. It translates to CSVEGNGAYEQYF.

This clonotype occurred many times. The chain uses TRBV5-6 and TRBJ2-1; maybe TRBD2 (5 bases). V gave up 3 bases and J gave up 9 bases, with 10 bases separating them. There are 12 residues in the CDR3. Germline CDR1 SGHDT, CDR2 YYEEEE. The CDR3 DNA reads TGTGCCAGCAGCTGGACTCTGGGTGAGCAGTTCTTC. Its translation: CASSWTLGEQFF.

The table lists this clonotype with a few counts. V is TRBV18 and J is TRBJ1-2; D remains ambiguous. CDR1 and CDR2 from the germline V gene are KGHSH and LQKENI. The CDR3 totals 15 residues. V was cut by 2 bases and J by 1 base, with 11 bases left in between. The CDR3 loop reads CASSPGASFNYGYTF. The CDR3 bases are TGTGCCAGCTCACCAGGCGCCAGCTTTAACTATGGCTACACCTTC.

This clonotype was seen at least ten times. This chain's CDR3 is CASSLGLAGGRGGGEQFF. The CDR3 DNA is TGTGCCAGCAGCTTGGGACTAGCGGGGGGCCGGGGGGGTGGTGAGCAGTTCTTC. The chain is built from TRBV7-2 and TRBJ2-1; 15 bases align to TRBD2. Unmatched junction bases numbered 12, after V lost 3 bases and J lost 9 bases. The germline V gene has CDR1 SGHTA and CDR2 FQGNSA. The CDR3 is 18 amino acids.

This clonotype was picked up many times. The V gene is TRBV13, the J gene TRBJ2-3; D remains ambiguous. Germline CDR1 is PRHDT and CDR2 is FYEKMQ (reference sequence). There are 12 residues in the CDR3. Trimming removed 5 bases from V and 6 bases from J, with 9 bases in between. The CDR3 protein is CASSPHGDTQYF. Written as DNA, the CDR3 is TGTGCCAGCAGCCCCCATGGGGATACGCAGTATTTT.

This clonotype was recorded at least ten times. J is TRBJ2-7 and V is TRBV9; TRBD1 aligns across 11 bases. The CDR3 is 14 amino acids. The V gene end was trimmed by 7 bases and the J gene end by 4 bases; junction bases not matched to a gene: 7. Germline CDR1 SGDLS, CDR2 YYNGEE. The CDR3, as DNA: TGTGCCAGCTTTTGGGGACAGGGGGAGTACGAGCAGTACTTC. Amino acid sequence: CASFWGQGEYEQYF.

This clonotype was counted many times. The chain links TRBV20-1 to TRBJ2-5; D not certain. This CDR3 is built from 17 residues. Trimming removed 3 bases from V and 0 bases from J, with 20 bases in between. Germline V lookup: CDR1 DFQATT, CDR2 SNEGSKA (reference sequence). The CDR3: CSARGSGSIRYQETQYF. In nucleotides, the CDR3 is TGCAGTGCTAGGGGCTCTGGGTCGATCCGGTACCAAGAGACCCAGTACTTC.

This clonotype was detected only a few times. CDR3 residues: CASSFDTLGTGELFF. The CDR3 DNA is TGTGCCAGCAGCTTCGACACCCTCGGCACCGGGGAGCTGTTTTTT. V is TRBV7-8 and J is TRBJ2-2, with unresolved D. The CDR3 spans 15 residues. Germline V gene sequence: CDR1 SGHVS, CDR2 FQNEAQ. The V gene lost 3 bases and the J gene lost 4 bases, with 12 bases spanning the gap. The full variable domain, rest sourced from reference TRBV7-8 and TRBJ2-2, is GAGVSQSPRYKVAKRGQDVALRCDPISGHVSLFWYQQALGQGPEFLTYFQNEAQLDKSGLPSDRFFAERPEGSVSTLKIQRTQQEDSAVYLCASSFDTLGTGELFFGEGSRLTVL.

A word on this clonotype: This sequence may be a read error, since a much larger clone differs from it by one base. This chain joins TRBV19 and TRBJ2-1; D is unclear. The J call may be faulty, since TRBJ2-7 better matches the DNA end. Germline lookup yields CDR1 LNHDA and CDR2 SQIVND (reference sequence). The length of the CDR3 is 16 residues. DNA for the CDR3: TGTGCCAGTAGTATAGCCCGGTCCCTCAGTTACAATGAGCAGTACTTC. This codes for CASSIARSLSYNEQYF.

This clonotype was seen more than once but under ten times. The chain joins TRBV30 to TRBJ2-1, with 12 bases lining up with TRBD2. Losses at the gene ends were 5 bases for V and 9 bases for J; bases not matched to a gene: 5. The CDR3 contains 13 residues. Per the germline V gene, CDR1 is GTSNPN and CDR2 is SVGIG (reference sequence). The CDR3 DNA sequence: TGTGCCTGGTCTAGCGGGGGGGCACGTGAGCAGTTCTTC. This gives the protein CAWSSGGAREQFF.

This clonotype was found many times. The rearrangement joins TRBV18 to TRBJ2-5; tentative D call: TRBD2 (7 bases). The germline gives CDR1 KGHSH, CDR2 LQKENI. V was trimmed by 4 bases and J by 4 bases, leaving 16 bases between them. The length of the CDR3 is 15 residues. The CDR3 DNA follows: TGTGCCAGCTCACAAGCCTCGGGGGGCGGAGAGACCCAGTACTTC. Its protein product is CASSQASGGGETQYF.

The chain uses TRBV11-2 and TRBJ1-1; D is uncertain. V lost 3 bases, J lost 5 bases, and 13 bases lay in between. The CDR3 length is 14 residues. CDR1 SGHAT and CDR2 FQNNGV come from the germline V gene. The CDR3 sequence is CASSFKAARTEAFF. CDR3 in DNA: TGTGCCAGCAGCTTCAAGGCGGCCCGGACTGAAGCTTTCTTT.

This clonotype occurred many times. The chain links TRBV6-5 to TRBJ2-7; TRBD2 is a possible D gene (5 bases). The CDR3 length is 13 residues. Trimming cost V 2 bases and J 0 bases, with 5 bases left between them. Germline V CDR1 and CDR2: MNHEY, SVGAGI. CDR3 bases: TGTGCCAGCAGTTACGGACTCTCCTACGAGCAGTACTTC. Its protein is CASSYGLSYEQYF.

This chain uses TRBV6-6 with TRBJ1-2, with 7 positions matching TRBD1. Trimming took 7 bases from V and 4 from J; bases not matched to a gene: 6. Germline CDR1 is MNHNY and CDR2 is SVGAGI (reference sequence). The CDR3 runs to 13 residues. CDR3 coding DNA: TGTGCCAGCACCGCCGGGACAGCCTATGGCTACACCTTC. Its translation: CASTAGTAYGYTF.

This clonotype has only one observation. This sequence joins TRBV2 and TRBJ2-1; D possibly corresponds to TRBD1 (6 bases). The CDR3 runs 14 residues. CDR1 SNHLY and CDR2 FYNNEI come from the germline V gene. V was shortened by 1 base and J by 6 bases, with 10 bases between the two germline ends. CDR3 sequence: CASSEGPRGNEQFF. CDR3 nucleotide sequence: TGTGCCAGCAGTGAAGGACCCAGGGGCAATGAGCAGTTCTTC. Filled out from reference TRBV2 and TRBJ2-1, the complete variable domain reads EPEVTQTPSHQVTQMGQEVILRCVPISNHLYFYWYRQILGQKVEFLVSFYNNEISEKSEIFDDQFSVERPDGSNFTLKIRSTKLEDSAMYFCASSEGPRGNEQFFGPGTRLTVL.

Details on this clonotype: This CDR3 fails to terminate in the conserved phenylalanine or tryptophan, so it likely reflects a read error. The limits of the CDR3 on the DNA are not certain, so only TCRdb's listed CDR3 is given. This chain links TRBV12-5 with TRBJ2-1; the table gives TRBD1 as D, unverified against the DNA. Termini included, the CDR3 measures 17 amino acids. The germline V gene encodes CDR1 LGHNT and CDR2 FRNRAP. CDR3 residues: CASGLGTGHSSYNEQFL.

The rearrangement uses TRBV19 and TRBJ2-5; no clear D. V gave up 3 bases and J gave up 5 bases, with 10 bases separating them. CDR3 length equals 13 residues. Germline CDR1 reads LNHDA; CDR2 reads SQIVND (reference sequence). CDR3 sequence (DNA): TGTGCCAGTAGTATTATGAGGTGGGAGACCCAGTACTTC. Translation gives CASSIMRWETQYF.

This clonotype was seen repeatedly, ten times or more. The rearrangement links TRBV6-5 to TRBJ2-3; 9 bases are a match to TRBD2. CDR1 is MNHEY, CDR2 SVGAGI, per germline. The trim removed 0 bases at V and 0 bases at J, leaving 7 bases unmatched. This CDR3 has 18 residues. The CDR3 sequence is CASSYSRLAGISTDTQYF. The CDR3 DNA reads as TGTGCCAGCAGTTACTCTCGGCTAGCGGGGATTAGCACAGATACGCAGTATTTT.